The clone carrying this T cell receptor (beta chain) was counted many times. The data were taken from a study of neurological immune-mediated disorders. A single record per CDR3 protein comes from TCRdb applying MiXCR to the 5' RACE reads. The sample includes more than 50,000 distinct CDR3 sequences, around 3.8% of them seen just once. The CDR3 length is 14 residues. The V end was cut by 6 bases, the J end by 6 bases, with 16 bases between. The sequenced sample consisted of PBMCs. This TCR derives from a woman aged 50 to 60 with multiple sclerosis. The chain joins TRBV12-3 or TRBV12-4 to TRBJ2-3; D remains ambiguous. The CDR3 region has the DNA TGTGCCAGCAGGGCCGTCGGGTTATCCGATACGCAGTATTTT. Amino acid sequence: CASRAVGLSDTQYF.